This T cell receptor beta chain was captured by sequencing in a study of blood T cell repertoires in COVID-19. The germline CDR1 and CDR2 sequences are SGDLS and YYNGEE. The CDR3 sequence is 18 residues long. Trimming removed 4 bases at V and 9 bases at J, with 30 bases between. Here immunoSEQ multiplex PCR was the method, and the copy in TCRdb shows in-frame clones only, minus some. The data show around 150,000 clones, around 80% seen once. This chain connects TRBV9 to TRBJ2-3, with D possibly TRBD1 on 5 matching bases. The TCR was taken from a woman aged 80 or over with active or convalescent COVID-19. Sequencing was carried out using peripheral blood. Here the CDR3 reads CASSKPKPRQNQVGTQYF. CDR3 in DNA: TGTGCCAGCAGCAAACCCAAACCTAGACAGAACCAGGTGGGAACGCAGTATTTT.